A single sample is the source of the 30 T cell receptor beta chains below, sequenced in a study of cytomegalovirus exposure and HLA in healthy donors. Primers included in the PCR were 60 Vbeta and 13 Jbeta primers. Data came from immunoSEQ multiplex PCR; TCRdb stores just in-frame clones and leaves some out. The sample lists about 82,000 clones, around three fifths occurring once. The sequenced sample was PBMCs. These receptors originate from a woman in her forties in good health and CMV-seropositive.

This clone was found a few times. J is TRBJ2-2 and V is TRBV27, with TRBD2 matching 11 bases. There are 15 residues in the CDR3. Germline V CDR1 and CDR2: MNHEY, SMNVEV (reference sequence). V lost 5 bases, J lost 4 bases, and 3 bases stayed unmatched. Here the CDR3 reads CASSMGLAATGELFF. DNA for the CDR3: TGTGCCAGCAGTATGGGACTAGCGGCCACCGGGGAGCTGTTTTTT.

This clone was seen a handful of times. The chain uses TRBV28 and TRBJ1-4; D possibly corresponds to TRBD1 (5 bases). From germline, CDR1 is MDHEN and CDR2 SYDVKM. V lost 5 bases to trimming and J lost 8 bases, with 18 bases between them. The CDR3 has 15 residues. Here the CDR3 DNA reads TGTGCCAGCAGTCGGGGGGGAGGAGTCTCGGAAAAACTGTTTTTT. It codes for CASSRGGGVSEKLFF.

This clone was found a few times. The chain is built from TRBV6-4 and TRBJ1-5, with D maybe TRBD1 (6 bases). This CDR3 spans 14 amino acids. Trimming pared 6 bases from V and 0 bases from J, leaving 9 bases between. Germline V lookup: CDR1 MRHNA, CDR2 SNTAGT. Written as DNA, the CDR3 is TGTGCCAGCAGGACAGGTTATAGCAATCAGCCCCAGCATTTT. It is translated as CASRTGYSNQPQHF.

V is TRBV4-3 and J is TRBJ2-7; 8 bases map to TRBD1. The CDR3 totals 15 residues. Per the germline V gene, CDR1 is LGHNA and CDR2 is YSLEER. After removal of 4 bases from V and 2 bases from J, the junction contained 7 bases not matched to a gene. The CDR3 coding sequence is TGCGCCAGCAGCCCGAGGCTGGACAGGGCCTACGAGCAGTACTTC. Its translation is CASSPRLDRAYEQYF.

The rearrangement links TRBV7-2 to TRBJ1-2; 8 positions agree with TRBD1. In germline, CDR1 is SGHTA, CDR2 FQGNSA. The length of the CDR3 is 14 residues. With V trimmed by 5 bases and J by 8 bases, 10 bases remained unmatched. The CDR3 nucleotides are TGTGCCAGCAGCGACGGGCAGGGGGCGCGGGGCTACACCTTC. It yields the protein CASSDGQGARGYTF.

V and J are TRBV7-2 and TRBJ2-1; 13 nucleotides align to TRBD2. The germline V gene has CDR1 SGHTA and CDR2 FQGNSA. CDR3 length: 14 residues. J gave up 14 bases and V 5 bases, and 9 bases lay outside the gene matches. The CDR3 spells CASSLELAGGSEFF. The DNA of the CDR3 is TGTGCCAGCAGCCTTGAACTAGCGGGAGGGTCGGAGTTCTTC.

This chain links TRBV18 with TRBJ1-5; TRBD1 matches at 11 bases. The J segment lost 4 bases and the V segment lost 2 bases, leaving 1 base of the junction unmatched. This CDR3 spans 15 amino acids. Germline lookup yields CDR1 KGHSH and CDR2 LQKENI. The CDR3 DNA reads as TGTGCCAGCTCACCAGGGACAGGGGGAAATCAGCCCCAGCATTTT. Protein: CASSPGTGGNQPQHF.

CDR3 protein: CASSLMEVREQYF. In DNA, the CDR3 is TGTGCCAGCTCCCTGATGGAAGTGAGGGAGCAGTACTTC. The chain combines TRBV28 with TRBJ2-7; D is uncertain. CDR1 MDHEN and CDR2 SYDVKM come from the germline V gene. The CDR3 covers 13 residues. V gave up 8 bases and J gave up 7 bases, with 18 bases separating them. Supplemented by reference TRBV28 and TRBJ2-7, the full variable domain reads DVKVTQSSRYLVKRTGEKVFLECVQDMDHENMFWYRQDPGLGLRLIYFSYDVKMKEKGDIPEGYSVSREKKERFSLILESASTNQTSMYLCASSLMEVREQYFGPGTRLTVT.

This chain joins TRBV5-4 and TRBJ2-1, with a tentative D call TRBD2 (6 bases). Between the trimmed V and J ends, which lost 4 bases and 7 bases, there was a span of 18 bases. This CDR3 region has 15 residues. Germline V gene lookup returns CDR1 SGHNT and CDR2 YYREEE (reference sequence). The CDR3 coding sequence is TGTGCCAGCAGCCCCCGGGGAGGTCAAGGTAATGAGCAGTTCTTC. Its translation is CASSPRGGQGNEQFF.

V and J are TRBV5-6 and TRBJ2-3; 7 bases match TRBD2. Germline CDR1 reads SGHDT; CDR2 reads YYEEEE. J was trimmed by 0 bases and V by 4 bases; bases with no gene match: 8. The CDR3 totals 16 residues. CDR3 loop: CASSIRAGRSTDTQYF. CDR3 DNA sequence: TGTGCCAGCAGCATAAGAGCGGGACGAAGCACAGATACGCAGTATTTT.

The sample holds one count of this clone. The gene calls are TRBV2 and TRBJ1-2; 7 nucleotides agree with TRBD1. J lost 2 bases, V lost 8 bases, and 8 bases had no gene match. Germline values: CDR1 SNHLY, CDR2 FYNNEI. The CDR3 totals 14 residues. This CDR3 is CASEEGQPNYGYTF. CDR3 in DNA: TGTGCCAGCGAGGAGGGACAGCCAAACTATGGCTACACCTTC.

This chain links TRBV5-1 with TRBJ2-7; maybe TRBD2 (6 bases). The CDR3 has 14 residues. Germline CDR1 is SGHRS and CDR2 is YFSETQ. V was cut by 0 bases and J by 7 bases, with 14 bases left in between. For the CDR3, the DNA is TGCGCCAGCAGCTTGGACCTGGGTGGGAGGGAGCAGTACTTC. It encodes CASSLDLGGREQYF.

The J gene is TRBJ2-2, the V gene TRBV5-1, with 8 bases aligning to TRBD1. Germline V gives CDR1 SGHRS, CDR2 YFSETQ. Trimming cost V 2 bases and J 6 bases; bases outside gene matches: 6. The CDR3 runs to 15 residues. The CDR3 spells CASSFDGQGAGELFF. DNA for the CDR3: TGCGCCAGCAGCTTCGACGGACAGGGTGCCGGGGAGCTGTTTTTT.

This clone came up a few times. This chain links TRBV5-1 with TRBJ2-1; the match to TRBD2 covers 8 bases. Germline lookup yields CDR1 SGHRS and CDR2 YFSETQ. The CDR3 is 18 residues long. V gave up 0 bases and J gave up 7 bases; unmatched junction bases: 15. The CDR3: CASSLGYTSGTLGNEQFF. In DNA, the CDR3 is TGCGCCAGCAGCTTGGGTTATACTAGCGGCACATTGGGGAATGAGCAGTTCTTC.

The CDR3 DNA follows: TGTGCCAGCAGCTTAGTAGAGCTAGCGGGAGGTAACGGGACCCAGTACTTC. It encodes CASSLVELAGGNGTQYF. The V call is TRBV7-2, the J call TRBJ2-5; 11 positions agree with TRBD2. Germline loops: CDR1 SGHTA, CDR2 FQGNSA. The CDR3 totals 17 residues. Trimming at V came to 1 base and at J to 7 bases, leaving 11 bases not matched to a gene.

V and J are TRBV2 and TRBJ2-2, with 9 bases aligning to TRBD1. Germline CDR1 reads SNHLY; CDR2 reads FYNNEI. V lost 6 bases and J lost 6; bases outside the gene matches: 2. The CDR3 loop spans 13 amino acids. Here the CDR3 DNA reads TGTGCCAGCAGCGGACAGGGGTCCGGGGAGCTGTTTTTT. It translates to CASSGQGSGELFF.

The chain couples TRBV7-2 to TRBJ2-3; D ambiguous. Deletions cut 0 bases from V and 4 bases from J, with 11 bases between. Germline V gives CDR1 SGHTA, CDR2 FQGNSA. The CDR3 loop spans 15 amino acids. This CDR3 is CASSLAQATSDTQYF. The CDR3 region has the DNA TGTGCCAGCAGCTTAGCGCAGGCTACTTCAGATACGCAGTATTTT.

The rearrangement links TRBV28 to TRBJ2-1; D uncertain. The CDR3 runs to 12 residues. The V end lost 8 bases, the J end lost 9 bases, and 14 bases lay between the germline ends. Germline V gives CDR1 MDHEN, CDR2 SYDVKM. Here the CDR3 DNA reads TGTGCCAGCGCCTCCCCAGGATTTGAGCAGTTCTTC. It codes for CASASPGFEQFF.

This clone appeared a few times. This CDR3 reads CASTSRQGINEKLFF. As DNA, the CDR3 is TGTGCCAGCACTTCCCGACAGGGGATTAATGAAAAACTGTTTTTT. The chain combines TRBV25-1 with TRBJ1-4; 8 bases are a match to TRBD1. CDR1 and CDR2 from the germline V gene are MGHDK and SYGVNS. This CDR3 has 15 amino acids. V was pared by 7 bases and J by 4 bases, with 8 bases of the junction left unmatched.

V usage is TRBV27 and J usage is TRBJ1-5; possibly TRBD1 for D (5 bases). V gave up 6 bases and J gave up 0 bases, with 9 bases separating them. Germline V gene lookup returns CDR1 MNHEY and CDR2 SMNVEV (reference sequence). The CDR3 is made up of 14 amino acids. The CDR3 reads CASRGLLSNQPQHF. CDR3 nucleotide sequence: TGTGCCAGCAGGGGGCTACTTAGCAATCAGCCCCAGCATTTT.

The chain is built from TRBV6-5 and TRBJ2-5; D is uncertain. The CDR3 spans 14 residues. Per the germline V gene, CDR1 is MNHEY and CDR2 is SVGAGI. The ends were cut back, 4 bases at V and 1 base at J, with 10 bases in the middle. CDR3 DNA: TGTGCCAGCAGTTCTCCACTACTCCAAGAGACCCAGTACTTC. This gives the protein CASSSPLLQETQYF.

The chain joins TRBV6-5 to TRBJ2-7, with a weak D call TRBD2 (5 bases). This CDR3 comprises 15 residues. The V gene's germline CDR1 is MNHEY and CDR2 SVGAGI. V lost 6 bases and J lost 3, with 18 bases in between. The DNA of the CDR3 is TGTGCCAGCAGGGAGAGTAGCGCCTTTATCTACGAGCAGTACTTC. Translation: CASRESSAFIYEQYF.

The chain joins TRBV9 to TRBJ1-1; possibly TRBD1 for D (6 bases). Germline lookup yields CDR1 SGDLS and CDR2 YYNGEE. V lost 0 bases, J lost 7 bases, and 19 bases lay in between. The CDR3 runs to 16 residues. The CDR3 reads CASSVGGGFVLGEAFF. CDR3 bases: TGTGCCAGCAGCGTAGGGGGGGGCTTTGTCTTAGGTGAAGCTTTCTTT.

V is TRBV28 and J is TRBJ2-1, with 9 bases matching TRBD1. The CDR3 runs to 12 residues. V shed 9 bases and J 10 bases; nucleotides not matched to a gene: 7. Looked up from germline, CDR1 is MDHEN and CDR2 is SYDVKM. This chain's CDR3 is CARGQGSREQFF. DNA for the CDR3: TGTGCCAGGGGACAGGGTTCACGAGAGCAGTTCTTC.

This clone appeared once. The chain is built from TRBV14 and TRBJ1-1; D unclear. Germline CDR1 reads SGHDN; CDR2 reads FVKESK. The CDR3 is 12 amino acids. Trimming cost V 4 bases and J 0 bases, with 3 bases left between them. This CDR3 reads CASSLMNTEAFF. In nucleotides, the CDR3 is TGTGCCAGCAGCCTCATGAACACTGAAGCTTTCTTT.

V is TRBV27 and J is TRBJ1-2; maybe TRBD1 (6 bases). The CDR3 extends over 15 amino acids. The germline gives CDR1 MNHEY, CDR2 SMNVEV (reference sequence). V gave up 0 bases and J gave up 4 bases, with 12 bases separating them. The CDR3 protein is CASSLSIGGFYGYTF. The CDR3 coding sequence is TGTGCCAGCAGTTTATCGATAGGGGGATTCTATGGCTACACCTTC.

A word on this clone: This sample includes further DNA sequences coding for the same CDR3. The genes are TRBV16 and TRBJ1-2; TRBD1 agrees at 7 bases. Germline V gene lookup returns CDR1 KGHSY and CDR2 FQNENV. V gave up 4 bases and J gave up 4 bases; unmatched junction bases: 6. The CDR3 runs 14 residues. CDR3 protein: CASSPQTGSYGYTF. CDR3 bases: TGTGCCAGCAGCCCACAGACAGGGAGCTATGGCTACACCTTC.

V is TRBV7-9 and J is TRBJ2-7, with D possibly TRBD2 on 6 matching bases. The CDR3 consists of 14 residues. The germline gives CDR1 SEHNR, CDR2 FQNEAQ (reference sequence). The V end lost 1 base, the J end lost 5 bases, and 12 bases lay between the germline ends. The CDR3 DNA is TGTGCCAGCAGCTTAGGACCGGGACTTGACGAGCAGTACTTC. It encodes CASSLGPGLDEQYF.

The chain carries TRBV10-3 and TRBJ2-7; no clear D gene. This CDR3 has 15 amino acids. CDR1 is ENHRY, CDR2 SYGVKD, per germline. V lost 0 bases to trimming and J lost 2 bases, with 11 bases between them. CDR3 amino acids: CAISESATQAYEQYF. DNA for the CDR3: TGTGCCATCAGTGAGTCGGCCACCCAGGCCTACGAGCAGTACTTC.

Only a few counts were recorded for this clone. The rearrangement links TRBV4-1 to TRBJ2-2, with 8 bases fitting TRBD2. The CDR3 is made up of 16 amino acids. In germline, CDR1 is MGHRA, CDR2 YSYEKL. With V trimmed by 4 bases and J by 10 bases, 14 bases remained unmatched. CDR3 region: CASSRNPGTSLEELFF. CDR3 coding DNA: TGCGCCAGCAGCCGAAACCCCGGGACTAGTCTAGAGGAGCTGTTTTTT.